Listed below are T cell receptor beta chains from one sample, sequenced in a study of blood T cell repertoires in COVID-19. Some clones are missing from TCRdb's copy, which holds only in-frame ones; the method was immunoSEQ multiplex PCR. Of 70,000 or so clones listed, over 60% are singletons. What was sequenced was peripheral blood. The source is a man between 60 and 70 years old with COVID-19, enrolled during active disease. CDR3s include the opening cysteine and the closing phenylalanine or tryptophan. A D gene is named only where the DNA matches it firmly. Some rows have no size entry. The others give once, few or many, or a class for an expanded clone.

D gene	V gene	J gene	clone size	CDR3 DNA	CDR3 protein
TRBD1	TRBV28	TRBJ1-5	-	TGTGCCAGCACCCCAGGGACAGGGAGAAGACCCCAGCATTTT	CASTPGTGRRPQHF
-	TRBV2	TRBJ1-2	-	TGTGCCAGCAGTTTAGACAGATATGGCTACACCTTC	CASSLDRYGYTF
-	TRBV9	TRBJ2-5	-	TGTGCCAGCAGCGTAGGGCTACGGGTCCAAGAGACCCAGTACTTC	CASSVGLRVQETQYF
TRBD1	TRBV11-1	TRBJ2-7	-	TGTGCCAGCAGCTCGACCGGACAGGCCCCCCAGCAGTACTTC	CASSSTGQAPQQYF
TRBD2	TRBV12-5	TRBJ2-1	few	TGTGCTAGTGGTTCGGGACTAGCGGGGTACAATGAGCAGTTCTTC	CASGSGLAGYNEQFF
TRBD1	TRBV9	TRBJ2-5	-	TGTGCCAGCAGCGTAGGAGGGGGCGAGGAGACCCAGTACTTC	CASSVGGGEETQYF
TRBD1	TRBV18	TRBJ1-1	few	TGTGCCAGCTCACAGGACAGGGGGCGCGAAGCTTTCTTT	CASSQDRGREAFF
TRBD2	TRBV24-1	TRBJ2-2	once	TGTGCCACCAGTGACCCGGGACTAGCGAACACCGGGGAGCTGTTTTTT	CATSDPGLANTGELFF
TRBD1	TRBV5-1	TRBJ2-6	-	TGCGCCAGCAGCTTGGCCTACAGGGGGCAGAGTGGGGCCAACGTCCTGACTTTC	CASSLAYRGQSGANVLTF
TRBD1	TRBV5-1	TRBJ2-7	-	TGCGCCAGCAGCCAGGACAGGGGCTACGAGCAGTACTTC	CASSQDRGYEQYF
-	TRBV27	TRBJ2-3	-	TGTGCCAGCAGTCCCGTCGTGTGGGAGGGCACAGATACGCAGTATTTT	CASSPVVWEGTDTQYF
-	TRBV2	TRBJ2-1	once	TGTGCCAGCAGTGACAGGAGGACGAATGAGCAGTTCTTC	CASSDRRTNEQFF
-	TRBV10-3	TRBJ1-4	-	TGTGCCATCAGGAGCGGACCTGGGGAAAAACTGTTTTTT	CAIRSGPGEKLFF
TRBD1	TRBV7-2	TRBJ2-7	-	TGTGCCAGCAGTCCGGACAGGGTCTACGAGCAGTACTTC	CASSPDRVYEQYF
-	TRBV1	TRBJ1-4	-	TGCACCAGCAGCCAAGAAAAGGGGGACGAAAAACTGTTTTTT	CTSSQEKGDEKLFF
-	TRBV11-3	TRBJ2-1	-	TGTGCCAGCAGCTTGGGAGGGGGGGCCTTCAATGAGCAGTTCTTC	CASSLGGGAFNEQFF
TRBD1	TRBV7-2	TRBJ1-5	once	TGTGCCAGCAGCGTAAACAGGGGATATAGCAATCAGCCCCAGCATTTT	CASSVNRGYSNQPQHF
-	TRBV25-1	TRBJ1-2	-	TGTGCCAGCAGACAGAGTAACTATGGCTACACCTTC	CASRQSNYGYTF
-	TRBV7-9	TRBJ1-3	-	TGTGCCAGCAGCTTATCCCCATTCTCTGGAAACACCATATATTTT	CASSLSPFSGNTIYF
TRBD2	TRBV5-1	TRBJ2-1	-	TGCGCCAGCAGCCGTATAACTAGCGGGAGTTTTGATGAGCAGTTCTTC	CASSRITSGSFDEQFF
-	TRBV19	TRBJ2-2	few	TGTGCCAGTAGTCCCCAGTATGGGGAGCTGTTTTTT	CASSPQYGELFF
TRBD2	TRBV6-1	TRBJ2-7	-	TGTGCCAGCAGTGAAGGGACTAGTTCCTACGAGCAGTACTTC	CASSEGTSSYEQYF
TRBD2	TRBV28	TRBJ2-1	-	TGTGCCAGCAGTTTCGTCACTAGCGCCCAGCAGTTCTTC	CASSFVTSAQQFF
-	TRBV24-1	TRBJ2-7	-	TGTGCCACCAGTGGACGAGGTGAGGACGAGCAGTACTTC	CATSGRGEDEQYF
-	TRBV10-2	TRBJ1-2	-	TGCGCCAGCAGAAGCGATACAACTTCCGTCGGTGGCTACACCTTC	CASRSDTTSVGGYTF
-	TRBV19	TRBJ1-2	-	TGTGCCAGAAGGACTGGGGATTGGTATGGCTACACCTTC	CARRTGDWYGYTF
-	TRBV10-3	TRBJ1-5	-	TGTGCCATCAGTGCTACGGGTTATGAACAGCCCCAGCATTTT	CAISATGYEQPQHF
-	TRBV2	TRBJ2-7	-	TGTGCCAGCAGTGAAATGAACCCAGGGCTGGCCTACGAGCAGTACTTC	CASSEMNPGLAYEQYF
-	TRBV27	TRBJ2-7	few	TGTGCCAGCAGTGGCCGCCCCTCCTACGAGCAGTACTTC	CASSGRPSYEQYF
TRBD2	TRBV4-1	TRBJ2-1	-	TGCGCCAGCAGCCTTGGACTAGCGGGAGAGGTAGCCTACAATGAGCAGTTCTTC	CASSLGLAGEVAYNEQFF
TRBD2	TRBV14	TRBJ2-1	-	TGTGCCAGCAGTCATGGAATAGCGGGGCCCTACAATGAGCAGTTCTTC	CASSHGIAGPYNEQFF
-	TRBV3-1/TRBV3-2	TRBJ2-5	-	TGTGCCAGCAGCCTAACTAGCAGCCAAGAGACCCAGTACTTC	CASSLTSSQETQYF
TRBD2	TRBV4-2	TRBJ2-7	-	TGTGCCAGCAGCCAAGAGTGGACTAGCGGGCGGCAGTACTTC	CASSQEWTSGRQYF
TRBD1	TRBV27	TRBJ2-5	-	TGTGCCAGCAGGCAGACAGGGGTAGGGGAGACCCAGTACTTC	CASRQTGVGETQYF
-	TRBV24-1	TRBJ2-3	-	TGTGCCACCAGTGATTTAGGCAGCGGCACAGATACGCAGTATTTT	CATSDLGSGTDTQYF
TRBD1	TRBV6-6	TRBJ2-7	-	TGTGCCAGCAGTATAATGGACAGGGGGCATAAGCAGTACTTC	CASSIMDRGHKQYF
-	TRBV20-1	TRBJ2-1	-	TGCAGTGAAGCTGCCAATGAGCAGTTCTTC	CSEAANEQFF
TRBD1	TRBV27	TRBJ1-4	-	TGTGCCAGCGCTCGGACAGGGGCGGAAAAACTGTTTTTT	CASARTGAEKLFF
-	TRBV10-3	TRBJ2-3	once	TGTGCCATCAGTGAATGGGCGCAGGCCGAGGGAGATACGCAGTATTTT	CAISEWAQAEGDTQYF
-	TRBV3-1/TRBV3-2	TRBJ1-5	-	TGTGCCAGCAGCCGAGGACAGCGCAATCAGCCCCAGCATTTT	CASSRGQRNQPQHF
-	TRBV5-1	TRBJ2-5	-	TGCGCCAGCAGCGGCCTAGGGAGCGGTCAAGAGACCCAGTACTTC	CASSGLGSGQETQYF
TRBD2	TRBV11-2	TRBJ2-1	-	TGTGCCAGCAGCTCGACTAGCGGGAGTTACAATGAGCAGTTCTTC	CASSSTSGSYNEQFF
-	TRBV18	TRBJ2-7	-	TGTGCCAGCTCACCGGGGCCCGTACAGTTCTCCTACGAGCAGTACTTC	CASSPGPVQFSYEQYF
TRBD1	TRBV7-9	TRBJ2-7	-	TGTGCCAGCAGCTCTTTCGTATTGGGACAGGGAGTTCAGCAGTACTTC	CASSSFVLGQGVQQYF
TRBD1	TRBV6-5	TRBJ2-5	many	TGTGCCAGCAGGAAGAACAGGGGATTGGAGACCCAGTACTTC	CASRKNRGLETQYF
TRBD1	TRBV18	TRBJ2-4	-	TGTGCCAGCTCACCACCCACAGGGGGCGCGGCCAAAAACATTCAGTACTTC	CASSPPTGGAAKNIQYF
TRBD1	TRBV28	TRBJ2-7	-	TGTGCCAGCAGCTTGACAGGGAGATGGGAGCAGTACTTC	CASSLTGRWEQYF
TRBD2	TRBV30	TRBJ2-5	-	TGTGCCTGGAGTGTAAATCGCGGGAGGGCCGGGGATACCCAGTACTTC	CAWSVNRGRAGDTQYF
-	TRBV7-9	TRBJ1-1	-	TGTGCCAGCAGCTTTCTGACTGAGAACACTGAAGCTTTCTTT	CASSFLTENTEAFF
TRBD2	TRBV5-4	TRBJ2-1	-	TGTGCCAGCAGCCCCGGGACTAGCTCGGCGGTTGAGCAGTTCTTC	CASSPGTSSAVEQFF
TRBD1	TRBV2	TRBJ2-4	many	TGTGCCAGCAGTCCCAGGGGGCCCGGCAAAAACATTCAGTACTTC	CASSPRGPGKNIQYF
TRBD2	TRBV10-1	TRBJ2-7	-	TGCGCCAGCATCGCGGGGGGGGCCTACGAGCAGTACTTC	CASIAGGAYEQYF